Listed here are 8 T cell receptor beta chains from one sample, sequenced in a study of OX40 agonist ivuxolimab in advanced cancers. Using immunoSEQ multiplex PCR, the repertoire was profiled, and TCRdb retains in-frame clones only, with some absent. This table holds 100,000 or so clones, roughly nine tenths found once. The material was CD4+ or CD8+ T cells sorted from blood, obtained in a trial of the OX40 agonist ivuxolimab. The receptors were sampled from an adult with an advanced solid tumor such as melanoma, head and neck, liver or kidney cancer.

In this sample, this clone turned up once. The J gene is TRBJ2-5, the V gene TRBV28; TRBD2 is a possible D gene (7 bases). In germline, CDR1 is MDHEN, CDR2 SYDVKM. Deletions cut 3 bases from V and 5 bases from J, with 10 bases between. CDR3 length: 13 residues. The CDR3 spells CASSLGGRETQYF. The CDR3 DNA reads TGTGCCAGCAGTTTGGGGGGGCGGGAGACCCAGTACTTC.

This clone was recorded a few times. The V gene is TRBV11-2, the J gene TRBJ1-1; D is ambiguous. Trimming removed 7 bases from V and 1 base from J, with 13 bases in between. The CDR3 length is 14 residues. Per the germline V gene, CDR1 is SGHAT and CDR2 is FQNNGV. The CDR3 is CASTWITTNTEAFF. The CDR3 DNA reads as TGTGCCAGCACTTGGATCACAACGAACACTGAAGCTTTCTTT.

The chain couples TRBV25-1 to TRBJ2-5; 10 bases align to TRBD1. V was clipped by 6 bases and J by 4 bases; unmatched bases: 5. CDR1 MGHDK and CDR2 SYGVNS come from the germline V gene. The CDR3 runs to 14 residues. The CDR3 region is CASRGQGRGETQYF. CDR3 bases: TGTGCCAGCAGGGGACAGGGGAGGGGAGAGACCCAGTACTTC.

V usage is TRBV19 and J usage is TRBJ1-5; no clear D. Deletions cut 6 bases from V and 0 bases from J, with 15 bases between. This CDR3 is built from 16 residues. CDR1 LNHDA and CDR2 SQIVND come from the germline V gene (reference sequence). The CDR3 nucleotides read TGTGCCAGTAGGGGGTCGAGCCTATATAGCAATCAGCCCCAGCATTTT. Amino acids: CASRGSSLYSNQPQHF.

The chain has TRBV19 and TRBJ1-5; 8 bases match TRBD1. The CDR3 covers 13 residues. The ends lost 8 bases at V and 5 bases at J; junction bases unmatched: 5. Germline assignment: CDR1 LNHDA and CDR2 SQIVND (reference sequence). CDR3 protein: CASWGTGDQPQHF. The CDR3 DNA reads TGTGCCAGTTGGGGGACAGGTGATCAGCCCCAGCATTTT.

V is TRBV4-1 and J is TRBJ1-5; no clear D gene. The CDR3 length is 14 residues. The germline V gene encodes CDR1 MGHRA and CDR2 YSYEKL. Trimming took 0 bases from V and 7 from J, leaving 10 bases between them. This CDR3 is CASSQDLGNQPQHF. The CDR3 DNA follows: TGCGCCAGCAGCCAAGATTTAGGGAACCAGCCCCAGCATTTT.

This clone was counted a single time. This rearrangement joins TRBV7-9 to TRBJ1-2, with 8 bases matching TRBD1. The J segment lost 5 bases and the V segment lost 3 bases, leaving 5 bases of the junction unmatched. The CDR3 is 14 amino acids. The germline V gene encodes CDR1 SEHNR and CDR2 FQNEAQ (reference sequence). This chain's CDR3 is CASSLDRVLYGYTF. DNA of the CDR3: TGTGCCAGCAGCTTGGACAGGGTTCTTTATGGCTACACCTTC.

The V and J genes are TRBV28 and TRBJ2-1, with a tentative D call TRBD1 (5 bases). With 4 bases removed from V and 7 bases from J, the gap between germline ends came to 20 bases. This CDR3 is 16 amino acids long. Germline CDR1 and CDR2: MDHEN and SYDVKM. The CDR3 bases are TGTGCCAGCAGTTGGGGCGGACGCAAGACGGAAAATGAGCAGTTCTTC. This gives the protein CASSWGGRKTENEQFF.